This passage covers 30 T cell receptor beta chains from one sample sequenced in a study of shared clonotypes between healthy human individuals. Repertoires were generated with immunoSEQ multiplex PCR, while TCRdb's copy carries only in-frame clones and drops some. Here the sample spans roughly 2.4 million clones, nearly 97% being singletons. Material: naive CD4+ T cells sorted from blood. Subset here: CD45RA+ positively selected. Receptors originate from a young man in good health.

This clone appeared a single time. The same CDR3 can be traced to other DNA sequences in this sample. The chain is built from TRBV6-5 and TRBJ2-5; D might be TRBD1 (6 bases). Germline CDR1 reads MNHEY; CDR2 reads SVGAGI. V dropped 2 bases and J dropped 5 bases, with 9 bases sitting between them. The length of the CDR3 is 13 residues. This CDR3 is CASSYGGRETQYF. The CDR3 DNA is TGTGCCAGCAGTTACGGGGGCCGTGAGACCCAGTACTTC.

CDR3 bases: TGTGCCAGCCGCTCTCAAGGACAGCGATACGAGCAGTACTTC. Its protein is CASRSQGQRYEQYF. This chain joins TRBV28 and TRBJ2-7; D might be TRBD1 (6 bases). There are 14 residues in the CDR3. Germline loops: CDR1 MDHEN, CDR2 SYDVKM. V lost 8 bases and J 4 bases, leaving 18 bases between the germline ends.

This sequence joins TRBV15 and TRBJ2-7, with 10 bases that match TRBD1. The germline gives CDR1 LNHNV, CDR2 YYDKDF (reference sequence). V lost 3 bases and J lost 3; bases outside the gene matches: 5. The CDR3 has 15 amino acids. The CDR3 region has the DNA TGTGCCACCAGCAGTCTGGGACAGGGGATCTACGAGCAGTACTTC. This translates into CATSSLGQGIYEQYF. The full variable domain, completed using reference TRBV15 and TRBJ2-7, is DAMVIQNPRYQVTQFGKPVTLSCSQTLNHNVMYWYQQKSSQAPKLLFHYYDKDFNNEADTPDNFQSRRPNTSFCFLDIRSPGLGDTAMYLCATSSLGQGIYEQYFGPGTRLTVT.

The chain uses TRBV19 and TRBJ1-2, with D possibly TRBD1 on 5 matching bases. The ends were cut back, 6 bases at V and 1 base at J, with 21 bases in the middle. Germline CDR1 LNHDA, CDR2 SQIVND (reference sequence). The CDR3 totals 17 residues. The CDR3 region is CASSTIQKSQGNYGYTF. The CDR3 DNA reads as TGTGCCAGTAGCACTATACAAAAGTCGCAGGGTAACTATGGCTACACCTTC. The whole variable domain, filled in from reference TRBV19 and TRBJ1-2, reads DGGITQSPKYLFRKEGQNVTLSCEQNLNHDAMYWYRQDPGQGLRLIYYSQIVNDFQKGDIAEGYSVSREKKESFPLTVTSAQKNPTAFYLCASSTIQKSQGNYGYTFGSGTRLTVV.

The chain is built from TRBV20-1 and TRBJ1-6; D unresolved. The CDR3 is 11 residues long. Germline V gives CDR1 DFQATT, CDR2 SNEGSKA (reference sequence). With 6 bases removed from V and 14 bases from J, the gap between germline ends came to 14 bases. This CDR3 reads CSAAGFVALHF. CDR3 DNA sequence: TGCAGTGCAGCGGGGTTCGTGGCCCTCCACTTT.

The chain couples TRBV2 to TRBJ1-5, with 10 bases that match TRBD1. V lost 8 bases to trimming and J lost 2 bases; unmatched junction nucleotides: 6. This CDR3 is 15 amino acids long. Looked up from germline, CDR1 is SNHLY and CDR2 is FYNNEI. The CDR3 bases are TGTGCCAGCGGACAGGGGGAAGTGGGCAATCAGCCCCAGCATTTT. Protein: CASGQGEVGNQPQHF. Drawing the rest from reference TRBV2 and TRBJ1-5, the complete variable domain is EPEVTQTPSHQVTQMGQEVILRCVPISNHLYFYWYRQILGQKVEFLVSFYNNEISEKSEIFDDQFSVERPDGSNFTLKIRSTKLEDSAMYFCASGQGEVGNQPQHFGDGTRLSIL.

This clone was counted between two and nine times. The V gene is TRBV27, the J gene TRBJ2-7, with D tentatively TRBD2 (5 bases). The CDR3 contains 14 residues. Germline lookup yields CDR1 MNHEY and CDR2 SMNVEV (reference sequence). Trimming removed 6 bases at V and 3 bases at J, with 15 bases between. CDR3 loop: CASRQLGPNYEQYF. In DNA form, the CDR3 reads TGTGCCAGCAGGCAACTAGGGCCCAACTACGAGCAGTACTTC.

CDR3 loop: CASRIRGGRETQYF. The CDR3 DNA follows: TGTGCCAGCAGAATTCGGGGGGGCCGGGAGACCCAGTACTTC. The V gene is TRBV6-6, the J gene TRBJ2-5; 8 nucleotides match TRBD2. V was clipped by 6 bases and J by 5 bases; unmatched bases: 8. Looked up from germline, CDR1 is MNHNY and CDR2 is SVGAGI (reference sequence). This CDR3 is 14 amino acids long.

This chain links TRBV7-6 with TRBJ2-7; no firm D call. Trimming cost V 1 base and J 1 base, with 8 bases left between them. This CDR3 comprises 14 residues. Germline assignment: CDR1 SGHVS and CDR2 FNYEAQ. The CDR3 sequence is CASSLVGRSYEQYF. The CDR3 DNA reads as TGTGCCAGCAGCTTAGTAGGCAGATCCTACGAGCAGTACTTC.

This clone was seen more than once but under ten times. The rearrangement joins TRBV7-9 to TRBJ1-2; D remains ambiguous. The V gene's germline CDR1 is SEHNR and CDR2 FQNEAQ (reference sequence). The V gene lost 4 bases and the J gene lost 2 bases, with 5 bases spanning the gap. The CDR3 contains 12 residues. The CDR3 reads CASSSRNYGYTF. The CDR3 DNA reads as TGTGCCAGCAGCTCCCGGAACTATGGCTACACCTTC.

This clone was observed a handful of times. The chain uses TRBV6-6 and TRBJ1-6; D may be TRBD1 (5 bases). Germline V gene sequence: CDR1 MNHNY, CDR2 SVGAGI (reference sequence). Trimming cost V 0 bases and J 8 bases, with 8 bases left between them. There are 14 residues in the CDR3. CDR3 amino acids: CASSYSGEDSPLHF. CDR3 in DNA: TGTGCCAGCAGTTACTCAGGGGAAGATTCACCCCTCCACTTT.

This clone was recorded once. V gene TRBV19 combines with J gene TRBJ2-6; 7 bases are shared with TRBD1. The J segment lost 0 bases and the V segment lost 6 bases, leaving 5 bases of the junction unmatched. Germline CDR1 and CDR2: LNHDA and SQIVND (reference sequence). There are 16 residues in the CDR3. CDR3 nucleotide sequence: TGTGCCAGTAGGACCGGGACAGTCTCTGGGGCCAACGTCCTGACTTTC. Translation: CASRTGTVSGANVLTF.

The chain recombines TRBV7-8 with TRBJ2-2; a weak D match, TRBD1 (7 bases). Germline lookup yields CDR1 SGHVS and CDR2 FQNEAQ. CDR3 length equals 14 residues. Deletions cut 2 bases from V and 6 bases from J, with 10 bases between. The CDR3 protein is CASSLSGGSGELFF. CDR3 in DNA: TGTGCCAGCAGCTTATCAGGGGGGTCCGGGGAGCTGTTTTTT. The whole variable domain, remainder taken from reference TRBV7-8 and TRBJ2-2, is GAGVSQSPRYKVAKRGQDVALRCDPISGHVSLFWYQQALGQGPEFLTYFQNEAQLDKSGLPSDRFFAERPEGSVSTLKIQRTQQEDSAVYLCASSLSGGSGELFFGEGSRLTVL.

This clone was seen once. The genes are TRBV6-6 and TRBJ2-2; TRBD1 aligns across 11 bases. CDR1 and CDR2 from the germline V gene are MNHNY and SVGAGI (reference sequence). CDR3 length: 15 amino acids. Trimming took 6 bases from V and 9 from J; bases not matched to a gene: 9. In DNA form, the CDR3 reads TGTGCCAGCAGCCTCCCGGGACAGGGGGTCCGGGAGCTGTTTTTT. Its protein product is CASSLPGQGVRELFF.

CDR3 DNA sequence: TGTGCCAGCTCACCAGCAGGGTGGGGGGACACTGAAGCTTTCTTT. Translated, it gives CASSPAGWGDTEAFF. J is TRBJ1-1 and V is TRBV18; tentatively, D is TRBD1 (5 bases). This CDR3 has 15 residues. Looked up from germline, CDR1 is KGHSH and CDR2 is LQKENI. V lost 2 bases and J lost 3, with 13 bases in between.

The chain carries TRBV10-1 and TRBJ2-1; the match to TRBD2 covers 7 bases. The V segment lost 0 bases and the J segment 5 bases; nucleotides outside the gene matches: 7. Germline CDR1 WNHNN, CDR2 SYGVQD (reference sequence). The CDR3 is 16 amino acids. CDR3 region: CASSESSGTTHNEQFF. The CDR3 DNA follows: TGCGCCAGCAGTGAGTCGAGTGGGACTACCCACAATGAGCAGTTCTTC.

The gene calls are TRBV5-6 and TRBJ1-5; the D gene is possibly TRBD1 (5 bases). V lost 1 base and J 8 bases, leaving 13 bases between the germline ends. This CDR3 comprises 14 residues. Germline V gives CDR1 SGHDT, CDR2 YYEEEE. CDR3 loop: CASSLYRGREPQHF. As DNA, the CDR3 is TGTGCCAGCAGCTTGTATCGGGGGAGGGAGCCCCAGCATTTT.

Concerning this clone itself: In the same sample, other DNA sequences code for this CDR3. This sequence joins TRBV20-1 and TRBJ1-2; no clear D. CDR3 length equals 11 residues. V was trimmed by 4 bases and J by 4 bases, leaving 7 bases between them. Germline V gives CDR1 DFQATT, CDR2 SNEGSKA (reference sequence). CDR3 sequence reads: CSAINSYGYTF. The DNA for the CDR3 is TGCAGTGCTATAAACAGCTATGGCTACACCTTC.

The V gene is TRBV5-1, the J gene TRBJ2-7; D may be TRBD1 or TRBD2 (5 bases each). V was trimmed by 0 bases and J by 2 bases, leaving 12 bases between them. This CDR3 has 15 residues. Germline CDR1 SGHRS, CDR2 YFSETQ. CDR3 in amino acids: CASSLEVQGPYEQYF. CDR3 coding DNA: TGCGCCAGCAGCTTGGAGGTGCAGGGACCCTACGAGCAGTACTTC.

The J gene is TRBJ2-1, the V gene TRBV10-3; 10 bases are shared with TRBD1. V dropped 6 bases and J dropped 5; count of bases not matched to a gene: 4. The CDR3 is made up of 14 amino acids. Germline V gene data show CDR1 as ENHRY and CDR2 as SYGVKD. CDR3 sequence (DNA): TGTGCCATCAGGGACAGGGGGATCGACAATGAGCAGTTCTTC. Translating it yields CAIRDRGIDNEQFF.

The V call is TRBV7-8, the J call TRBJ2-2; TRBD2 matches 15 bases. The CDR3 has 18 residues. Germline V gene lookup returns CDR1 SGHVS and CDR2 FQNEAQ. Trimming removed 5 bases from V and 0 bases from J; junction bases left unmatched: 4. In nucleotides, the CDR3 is TGTGCCAGCAGCCAGGGACTAGCGGGAGGTACGAACACCGGGGAGCTGTTTTTT. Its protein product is CASSQGLAGGTNTGELFF.

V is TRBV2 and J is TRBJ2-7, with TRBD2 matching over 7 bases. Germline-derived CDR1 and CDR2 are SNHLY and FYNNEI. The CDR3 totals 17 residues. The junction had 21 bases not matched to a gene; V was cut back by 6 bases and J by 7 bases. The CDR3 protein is CASSALRPDAGAGEQYF. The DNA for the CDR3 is TGTGCCAGCAGCGCTTTACGCCCCGATGCGGGAGCGGGGGAGCAGTACTTC.

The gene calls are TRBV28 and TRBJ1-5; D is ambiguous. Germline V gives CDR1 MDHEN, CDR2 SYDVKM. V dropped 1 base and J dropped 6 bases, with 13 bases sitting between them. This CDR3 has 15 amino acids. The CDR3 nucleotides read TGTGCCAGCAGTTTATCTCAGGACGGTGGTCAGCCCCAGCATTTT. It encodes CASSLSQDGGQPQHF.

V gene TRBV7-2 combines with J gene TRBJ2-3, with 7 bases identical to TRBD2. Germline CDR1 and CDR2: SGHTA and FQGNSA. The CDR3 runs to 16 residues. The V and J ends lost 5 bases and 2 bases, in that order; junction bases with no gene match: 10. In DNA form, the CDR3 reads TGTGCCAGCAGCGTCCGGATGAGCGGGAACACAGATACGCAGTATTTT. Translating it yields CASSVRMSGNTDTQYF.

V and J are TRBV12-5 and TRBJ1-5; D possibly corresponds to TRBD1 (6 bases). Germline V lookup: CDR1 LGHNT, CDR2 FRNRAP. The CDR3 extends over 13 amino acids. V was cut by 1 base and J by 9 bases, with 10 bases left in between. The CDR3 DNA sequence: TGTGCTAGTGGTTTGGAATTACAGGGGCCCCAGCATTTT. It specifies CASGLELQGPQHF. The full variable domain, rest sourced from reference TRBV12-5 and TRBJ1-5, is DARVTQTPRHKVTEMGQEVTMRCQPILGHNTVFWYRQTMMQGLELLAYFRNRAPLDDSGMPKDRFSAEMPDATLATLKIQPSEPRDSAVYFCASGLELQGPQHFGDGTRLSIL.

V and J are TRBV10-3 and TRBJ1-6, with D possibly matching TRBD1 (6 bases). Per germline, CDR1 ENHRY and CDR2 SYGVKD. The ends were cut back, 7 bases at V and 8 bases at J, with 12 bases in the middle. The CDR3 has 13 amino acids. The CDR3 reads CAINGGRDSPLHF. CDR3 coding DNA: TGTGCCATCAATGGGGGGCGAGATTCACCCCTCCACTTT.

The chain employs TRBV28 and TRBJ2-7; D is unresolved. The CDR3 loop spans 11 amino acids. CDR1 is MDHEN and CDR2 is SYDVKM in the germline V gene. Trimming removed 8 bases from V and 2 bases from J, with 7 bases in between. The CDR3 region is CASGPAYEQYF. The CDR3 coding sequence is TGTGCCAGCGGACCAGCCTACGAGCAGTACTTC.

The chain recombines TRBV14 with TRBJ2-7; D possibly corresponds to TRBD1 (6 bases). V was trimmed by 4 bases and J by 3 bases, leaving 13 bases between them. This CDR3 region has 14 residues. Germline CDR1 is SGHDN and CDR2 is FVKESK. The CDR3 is CASSPQLGGYEQYF. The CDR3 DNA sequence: TGTGCCAGCAGCCCACAACTAGGGGGCTACGAGCAGTACTTC.

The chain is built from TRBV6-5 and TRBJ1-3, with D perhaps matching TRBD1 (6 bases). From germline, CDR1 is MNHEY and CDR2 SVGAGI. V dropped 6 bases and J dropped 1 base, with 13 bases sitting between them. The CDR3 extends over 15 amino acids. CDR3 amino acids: CASRAQGFSGNTIYF. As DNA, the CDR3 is TGTGCCAGCAGGGCACAGGGATTTTCTGGAAACACCATATATTTT.

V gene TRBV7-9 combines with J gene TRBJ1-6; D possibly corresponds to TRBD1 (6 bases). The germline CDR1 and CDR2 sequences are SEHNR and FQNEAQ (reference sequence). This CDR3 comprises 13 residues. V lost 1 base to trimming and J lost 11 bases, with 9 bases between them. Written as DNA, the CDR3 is TGTGCCAGCAGCTTAGAGGGGGTAGCACCCCTCCACTTT. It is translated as CASSLEGVAPLHF.